The next 4 T cell receptor beta chains were all read from a single sample in a study of graft-versus-host responses after intestinal transplantation (dated by TCRdb to about 2021). The method behind the library was the immunoSEQ multiplex PCR assay. Held by TCRdb, this immuneACCESS table contains in-frame sequences only and omits some clones. Under half of the omission traces to an unresolved V gene where checked; the cause of the rest is unknown. Here the sample has about 100,000 clones; around 90% occur a single time. Around 15% of the sample is in the top ten clones. The starting material was PBMCs, obtained roughly 410 days after intestinal transplant. The receptors here all came from a human patient who received an intestinal transplant, so some T cells may come from the graft donor.

Regarding this clone: Other nucleotide sequences from this sample produce the same CDR3. The rearrangement links TRBV6-4 to TRBJ2-3, with D possibly matching TRBD2 (6 bases). Trimming removed 3 bases from V and 3 bases from J, with 7 bases in between. From germline, CDR1 is MRHNA and CDR2 SNTAGT. The CDR3 loop spans 13 amino acids. The CDR3 DNA reads as TGTGCCAGCAGTGAGGCGGGGACAGATACGCAGTATTTT. This sequence encodes CASSEAGTDTQYF.

The V and J genes are TRBV13 and TRBJ2-7; tentative D call: TRBD1 (5 bases). The CDR3 extends over 12 amino acids. CDR1 PRHDT and CDR2 FYEKMQ come from the germline V gene (reference sequence). V lost 4 bases, J lost 6 bases, and 10 bases lay in between. The CDR3 sequence: CASSSDSLEQYF. In DNA form, the CDR3 reads TGTGCCAGCAGCTCTGACAGCCTCGAGCAGTACTTC. The complete variable domain, with remaining parts taken from reference TRBV13 and TRBJ2-7, reads AAGVIQSPRHLIKEKRETATLKCYPIPRHDTVYWYQQGPGQDPQFLISFYEKMQSDKGSIPDRFSAQQFSDYHSELNMSSLELGDSALYFCASSSDSLEQYFGPGTRLTVT.

This rearrangement joins TRBV18 to TRBJ2-3; 13 bases fit TRBD2. The CDR3 runs to 15 residues. Germline trimming cut 3 bases from V and 7 bases from J; bases unmatched to any gene: 4. The V gene's germline CDR1 is KGHSH and CDR2 LQKENI. CDR3 DNA sequence: TGTGCCAGCTCACCCGGACTAGCGGGGGCGTATACGCAGTATTTT. Protein sequence: CASSPGLAGAYTQYF.

V usage is TRBV5-8 and J usage is TRBJ1-1; D is undetermined. Trimming shortened V by 2 bases and J by 0 bases, and 8 bases separated the two germline ends. This CDR3 has 14 residues. In germline, CDR1 is SGHTS, CDR2 YDEGEE. The DNA of the CDR3 is TGTGCCAGCAGCTTTCCAGAAATGAACACTGAAGCTTTCTTT. This translates into CASSFPEMNTEAFF.